Listed below are T cell receptor beta chains from one sample, sequenced in a study of Ad26.COV2.S vaccination and SARS-CoV-2 variants. Using immunoSEQ multiplex PCR, the repertoire was profiled, and TCRdb retains in-frame clones only, with some absent. There are 450,000 to 550,000 clones in the sample; 89% occur only once, and about 1.7% lies in the top ten. The sample consisted of peripheral blood, taken in a trial of Ad26.COV2.S vaccine versus placebo. The receptors shown here come from a person aged 18 to 65 who received the Ad26.COV2.S COVID-19 vaccine or a placebo. CDR3s include the opening cysteine and the closing phenylalanine or tryptophan. D genes are given only for firm matches. Size is stated for part of the rows, as once, few or many counts, or as a class when the clone is expanded.

D gene	V gene	J gene	CDR3 length	clone size	CDR3 protein	CDR3 DNA
TRBD2	TRBV29-1	TRBJ2-3	13	NA	CSASGSGPDTQYF	TGCAGCGCCAGCGGGAGCGGCCCAGATACGCAGTATTTT
TRBD1	TRBV6-6	TRBJ1-4	14	NA	CASTIQGSGEKLFF	TGTGCCAGCACCATACAGGGGTCGGGCGAAAAACTGTTTTTT
NA	TRBV30	TRBJ1-2	13	NA	CAWSPGGYYGYTF	TGTGCCTGGAGTCCAGGCGGATACTATGGCTACACCTTC
NA	TRBV7-9	TRBJ2-3	15	NA	CASSLTGVGTDTQYF	TGTGCCAGCAGCTTAACCGGGGTGGGCACAGATACGCAGTATTTT
NA	TRBV30	TRBJ2-7	11	NA	CAWRSGAEQYF	TGTGCCTGGAGATCAGGGGCCGAGCAGTACTTC
NA	TRBV6-5	TRBJ1-2	14	NA	CASRKGQSDYGYTF	TGTGCCAGCAGAAAAGGACAGAGTGACTATGGCTACACCTTC
NA	TRBV24-1	TRBJ2-5	17	NA	CATSDLGGAGGGETQYF	TGTGCCACCAGTGATTTAGGTGGGGCAGGGGGAGGAGAGACCCAGTACTTC
TRBD1	TRBV28	TRBJ2-1	13	once	CASLDRGGNEQFF	TGTGCCAGCCTGGACAGGGGGGGTAATGAGCAGTTCTTC
TRBD2	TRBV9	TRBJ2-1	15	NA	CASSAPPGGGYEQFF	TGTGCCAGCAGCGCCCCCCCGGGAGGGGGTTATGAGCAGTTCTTC
NA	TRBV12-3/TRBV12-4	TRBJ1-5	12	NA	CASSPEYQPQHF	TGTGCCAGCAGTCCGGAGTATCAGCCCCAGCATTTT
NA	TRBV3-1/TRBV3-2	TRBJ1-2	15	NA	CASSQDRAGKSGYTF	TGTGCCAGCAGCCAAGATAGGGCAGGGAAGAGCGGCTACACCTTC
NA	TRBV27	TRBJ2-5	14	NA	CASSPSRAQETQYF	TGTGCCAGCAGCCCGAGCCGAGCCCAAGAGACCCAGTACTTC
NA	TRBV4-3	TRBJ1-5	16	NA	CASSQDIDRSNQPQHF	TGCGCCAGCAGCCAAGATATAGACAGGAGCAATCAGCCCCAGCATTTT
NA	TRBV7-3	TRBJ2-2	12	NA	CASSLLAGELFF	TGTGCCAGCAGCTTATTGGCCGGGGAGCTGTTTTTT
NA	TRBV5-6	TRBJ2-3	13	NA	CASSLRRKDTQYF	TGTGCCAGCAGCTTGAGGCGTAAGGATACGCAGTATTTT